This TCR beta chain was retrieved from a study of T cell responses to AZD1222 COVID-19 vaccine. The repertoire was sequenced with immunoSEQ multiplex PCR; TCRdb's copy has only in-frame clones and lacks some. Found here are roughly 190,000 clones, 85% to 95% of them singletons; the top ten hold 3.6%. Specimen: peripheral blood, collected 28 days after the second dose of the MenACWY control vaccine. The clonotype was recovered from an adult who received the MenACWY meningococcal vaccine as a control.

This CDR3 is CASSLAGPGGYTF. The CDR3 nucleotides read TGTGCCAGCAGCTTGGCGGGGCCGGGTGGCTACACCTTC. V usage is TRBV5-6 and J usage is TRBJ1-2, with D tentatively TRBD1 (5 bases). There are 13 residues in the CDR3. Germline loops: CDR1 SGHDT, CDR2 YYEEEE. The V gene lost 0 bases and the J gene lost 7 bases, with 10 bases spanning the gap.